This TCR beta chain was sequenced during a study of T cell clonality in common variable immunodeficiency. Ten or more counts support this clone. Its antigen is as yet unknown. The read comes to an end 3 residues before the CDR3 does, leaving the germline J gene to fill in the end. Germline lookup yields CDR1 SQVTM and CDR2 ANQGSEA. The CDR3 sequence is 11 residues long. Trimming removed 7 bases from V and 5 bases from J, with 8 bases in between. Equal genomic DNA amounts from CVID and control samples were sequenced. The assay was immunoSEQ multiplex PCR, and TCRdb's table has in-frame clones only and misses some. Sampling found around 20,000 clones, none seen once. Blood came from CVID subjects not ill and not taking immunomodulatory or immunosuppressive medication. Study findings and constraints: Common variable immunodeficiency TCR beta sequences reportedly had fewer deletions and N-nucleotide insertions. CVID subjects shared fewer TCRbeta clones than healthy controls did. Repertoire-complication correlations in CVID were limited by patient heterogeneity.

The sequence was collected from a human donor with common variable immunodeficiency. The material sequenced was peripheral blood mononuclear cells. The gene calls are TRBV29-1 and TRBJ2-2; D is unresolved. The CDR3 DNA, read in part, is TGCAGCGCTAGAGGTACCGGGGAG. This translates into CSARGTGE. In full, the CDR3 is CSARGTGELFF.